Listed here are 8 T cell receptor beta chains from one sample, sequenced in a study of spatial heterogeneity in lung cancer. TCRdb redid the calling of the 5' RACE reads with MiXCR, one entry per CDR3 protein. The sample has 30,000 to 35,000 distinct CDR3 sequences; 10% are singletons. As for time point: blood at routine non-recurrence follow-up after resection. The source was PBMCs, collected at follow-up. Receptors originate from a female donor with early-stage non-small cell lung cancer.

This clonotype was picked up many times. The chain combines TRBV6-6 with TRBJ2-2; perhaps TRBD1 as D (5 bases). The CDR3 is made up of 14 amino acids. The V end lost 0 bases, the J end lost 5 bases, and 7 bases lay between the germline ends. CDR1 and CDR2 (germline): MNHNY, SVGAGI (reference sequence). CDR3 sequence reads: CASSYSKGTGELFF. The CDR3 DNA is TGTGCCAGCAGTTACTCGAAGGGGACCGGGGAGCTGTTTTTT.

This clonotype appeared many times. This chain connects TRBV7-6 to TRBJ2-1, with 9 bases lining up with TRBD1. Germline V gene lookup returns CDR1 SGHVS and CDR2 FNYEAQ. The CDR3 consists of 16 residues. Trimming cost V 5 bases and J 9 bases; bases outside gene matches: 14. The CDR3: CASSPRDRVRLGEQFF. The CDR3 nucleotides read TGTGCCAGCAGCCCCCGGGACAGGGTTCGGTTGGGTGAGCAGTTCTTC.

This clonotype was counted at least ten times. The rearrangement links TRBV7-9 to TRBJ1-6; D ambiguous. CDR1 is SEHNR, CDR2 FQNEAQ, per germline (reference sequence). CDR3 size: 14 residues. V was shortened by 5 bases and J by 7 bases, with 12 bases between the two germline ends. The CDR3, as DNA: TGTGCCAGCAGCGCCCTAGTAAGCAATTCACCCCTCCACTTT. Protein sequence: CASSALVSNSPLHF.

This clonotype was counted a few times. The chain recombines TRBV28 with TRBJ1-2; 9 positions agree with TRBD1. Germline lookup yields CDR1 MDHEN and CDR2 SYDVKM. The length of the CDR3 is 14 residues. The V and J ends lost 6 bases and 8 bases, in that order; junction bases with no gene match: 10. CDR3 residues: CASRPGTGLGGYTF. CDR3 bases: TGTGCCAGCAGACCCGGGACAGGGCTTGGAGGCTACACCTTC.

The chain combines TRBV7-8 with TRBJ2-1; 14 bases are a match to TRBD2. Losses at the gene ends were 5 bases for V and 9 bases for J; bases not matched to a gene: 6. The germline V gene encodes CDR1 SGHVS and CDR2 FQNEAQ. The CDR3 has 15 amino acids. CDR3 residues: CASSRLAGGPAEQFF. The DNA for the CDR3 is TGTGCCAGCAGCCGACTAGCGGGGGGGCCGGCTGAGCAGTTCTTC. Looking up the rest from reference TRBV7-8 and TRBJ2-1 gives the full variable domain: GAGVSQSPRYKVAKRGQDVALRCDPISGHVSLFWYQQALGQGPEFLTYFQNEAQLDKSGLPSDRFFAERPEGSVSTLKIQRTQQEDSAVYLCASSRLAGGPAEQFFGPGTRLTVL.

This chain uses TRBV5-8 with TRBJ1-6; a possible D gene is TRBD1 (6 bases). The V gene lost 2 bases and the J gene lost 0 bases, with 18 bases spanning the gap. The length of the CDR3 is 19 residues. Germline CDR1 is SGHTS and CDR2 is YDEGEE. The DNA of the CDR3 is TGTGCCAGCAGCTTTCCGCGACAGGAGACTACCTCCTATAATTCACCCCTCCACTTT. It is translated as CASSFPRQETTSYNSPLHF.

This clonotype was detected ten times or more. This rearrangement joins TRBV9 to TRBJ2-7, with 8 bases matching TRBD1. V was clipped by 4 bases and J by 5 bases; unmatched bases: 8. This CDR3 contains 14 residues. Germline CDR1 reads SGDLS; CDR2 reads YYNGEE. CDR3 protein: CASSPGQGVDEQYF. CDR3 coding DNA: TGTGCCAGCAGCCCAGGACAGGGAGTGGACGAGCAGTACTTC.

This clonotype occurred many times. The chain couples TRBV7-9 to TRBJ1-2, with 7 bases aligning to TRBD1. V gave up 5 bases and J gave up 2 bases; unmatched junction bases: 8. The CDR3 totals 15 residues. Germline CDR1 reads SEHNR; CDR2 reads FQNEAQ (reference sequence). The CDR3: CASSPAGTVNYGYTF. The CDR3 region has the DNA TGTGCCAGCAGCCCGGCCGGGACAGTGAACTATGGCTACACCTTC.